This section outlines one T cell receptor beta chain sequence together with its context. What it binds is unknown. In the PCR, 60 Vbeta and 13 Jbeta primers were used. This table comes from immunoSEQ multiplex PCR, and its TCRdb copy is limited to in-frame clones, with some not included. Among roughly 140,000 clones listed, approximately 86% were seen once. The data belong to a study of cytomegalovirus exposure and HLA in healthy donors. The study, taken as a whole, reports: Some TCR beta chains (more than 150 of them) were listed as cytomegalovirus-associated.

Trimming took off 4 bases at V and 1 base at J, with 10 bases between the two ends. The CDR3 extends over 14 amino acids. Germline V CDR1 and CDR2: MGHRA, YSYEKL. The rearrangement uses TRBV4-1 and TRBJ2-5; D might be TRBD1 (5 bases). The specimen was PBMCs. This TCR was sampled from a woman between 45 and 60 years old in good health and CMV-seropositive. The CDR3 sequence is CASSPTGPQETQYF. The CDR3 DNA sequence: TGCGCCAGCAGCCCAACAGGACCCCAAGAGACCCAGTACTTC.